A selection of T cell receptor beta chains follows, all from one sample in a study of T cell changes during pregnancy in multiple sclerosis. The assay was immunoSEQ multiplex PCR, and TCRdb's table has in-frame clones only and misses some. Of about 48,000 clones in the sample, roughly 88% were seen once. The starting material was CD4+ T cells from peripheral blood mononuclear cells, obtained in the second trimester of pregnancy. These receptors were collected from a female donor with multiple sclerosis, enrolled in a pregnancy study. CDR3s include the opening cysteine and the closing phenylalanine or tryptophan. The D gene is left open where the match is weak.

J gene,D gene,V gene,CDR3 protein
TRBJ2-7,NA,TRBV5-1,CASSLNVAGEGPQYF
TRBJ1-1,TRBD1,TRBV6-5,CASSYSGTAETEAFF
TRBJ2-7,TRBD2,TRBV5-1,CASSTGLGVGEQYF
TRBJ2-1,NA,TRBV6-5,CASSRLGRGDEQFF
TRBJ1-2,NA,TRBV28,CASSDLTVDGYTF
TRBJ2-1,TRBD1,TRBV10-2,CAITQGVTYNEQFF
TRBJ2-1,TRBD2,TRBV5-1,CASSRLAAEQFF
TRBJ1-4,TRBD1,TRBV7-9,CASSFQGANEKLFF
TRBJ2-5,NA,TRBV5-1,CASSLDRAETQYF
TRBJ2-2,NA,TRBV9,CASSVGASPIGELFF
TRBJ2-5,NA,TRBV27,CASSLARPGLRGGGQETQYF
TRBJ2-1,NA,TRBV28,CASSFTRVGSYNEQFF
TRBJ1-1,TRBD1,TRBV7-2,CASSLGQGADTEAFF
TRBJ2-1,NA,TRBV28,CASSQRNTYNEQFF
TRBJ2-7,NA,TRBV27,CASSSGHSYEQYF
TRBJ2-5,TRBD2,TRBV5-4,CASSRSNGGLAGSFETQYF
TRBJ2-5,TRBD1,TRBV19,CASRGTGVSWETQYF
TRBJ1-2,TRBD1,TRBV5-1,CASSLAGDRGNYGYTF
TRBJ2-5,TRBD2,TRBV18,CASSLAGEIETQYF
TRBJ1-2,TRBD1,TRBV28,CATRTGDYYGYTF
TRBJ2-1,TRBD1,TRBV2,CASTTSRRQGYNEQFF
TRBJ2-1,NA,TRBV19,CASISGDISDEQFF
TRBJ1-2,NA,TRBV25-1,CASRETGRDYGYTF
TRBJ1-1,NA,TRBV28,CASSFPDSQTRGEAFF
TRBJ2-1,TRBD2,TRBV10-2,CASSRGLAGGGEQFF
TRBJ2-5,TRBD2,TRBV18,CASSPATSGKETQYF
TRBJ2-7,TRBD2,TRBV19,CASSIAGDSYEQYF
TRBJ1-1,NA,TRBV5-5,CASPGRRKNTEAFF
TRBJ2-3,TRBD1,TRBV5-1,CASSLVLGTGVADTQYF
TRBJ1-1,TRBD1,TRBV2,CANGQVMNTEAFF
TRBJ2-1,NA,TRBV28,CASSPRRASDEQFF
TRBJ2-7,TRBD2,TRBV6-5,CASRAASGDYEQYF